This TCR beta chain stems from a study of cytomegalovirus exposure and HLA in healthy donors. PCR employed 60 Vbeta and 13 Jbeta primers. Only in-frame clones appear in the TCRdb table, and some are missing; sequencing was by immunoSEQ multiplex PCR. The sample contains around 100,000 clones, 70% to 85% of which appear only once. Whole-study results and caveats: 87-base-pair reads could not separate some V segments, including TRBV6-2 and TRBV6-3. What a later analysis reportedly showed was that an Asian-associated ancestry cluster had fewer N-insertions than the approximately 670-donor mean.

This clone was seen a single time. Its antigen remains unknown. The CDR3 extends over 15 amino acids. After removal of 5 bases from V and 6 bases from J, the junction contained 8 bases not matched to a gene. Germline V gene data show CDR1 as MRHNA and CDR2 as SNTAGT. This TCR came from a woman under 30 in good health and CMV-seronegative. The sample comprised PBMCs. The chain couples TRBV6-4 to TRBJ2-1; 9 bases map to TRBD1. As DNA, the CDR3 is TGTGCCAGCAGTCCTACAGGGGGCGAGGGCAATGAGCAGTTCTTC. Residues: CASSPTGGEGNEQFF.